This TCR beta chain derives from a study of T-cell reconstitution after alpha-beta-depleted transplantation in children. Whole-study findings and limits: Once a year had passed after transplant, T-cell counts and diversity came mostly from newly produced T cells. Surviving recipient cells, namely T cells and thymic progenitors, were the source of high day-60 TCRbeta diversity in some patients. Alpha-beta T cells about two months after transplant reportedly derived from several hundred expanded graft clones.

Germline trimming cut 1 base from V and 3 bases from J; bases unmatched to any gene: 10. Germline V gene sequence: CDR1 DFQATT, CDR2 SNEGSKA (reference sequence). This CDR3 is 16 amino acids long. A note on this clonotype: Its target is unknown.

Unique molecular identifiers were built into the TCRbeta library. TCRdb used MiXCR to reprocess the PCR reads, holding one entry per CDR3 protein. The sample has nearly 350,000 distinct CDR3 sequences, about 16% seen once. This clonotype originated in a male patient under 10 years old who had a stem cell transplant for acute lymphoblastic leukemia, so the T cells may come from the graft donor. The sequencing used PBMCs, mostly from graft donor cells, collected 360 days after TCRalphabeta/CD19-depleted stem cell transplant. The rearrangement links TRBV20-1 to TRBJ2-7; 9 bases map to TRBD2. The CDR3 reads CSARGGSGSWDYEQYF. The CDR3 nucleotides are TGCAGTGCTAGAGGGGGTAGCGGGAGTTGGGACTACGAGCAGTACTTC.